The 26 T cell receptor beta chains listed next were all sequenced from one sample in a study of identical twins. TCRdb recomputed calls from the 5' RACE reads with MiXCR, one row per CDR3 protein. The data contain a few hundred thousand distinct CDR3 sequences, more than 9% of them singletons. The sample was also reused in another study, on yellow fever vaccine responses in identical twins.

The sequencing input was PBMCs. The origin of the receptors is a woman younger than 30 in good health.

This clonotype was seen at least ten times. The rearrangement uses TRBV20-1 and TRBJ1-2, with D perhaps TRBD1 (5 bases). V was clipped by 3 bases and J by 8 bases, with 13 bases between them. This CDR3 has 12 amino acids. Germline lookup yields CDR1 DFQATT and CDR2 SNEGSKA (reference sequence). For the CDR3, the DNA is TGCAGTGCTAGCGACAGACTGAACGGCTACACCTTC. Amino acid sequence: CSASDRLNGYTF.

The CDR3 region is CSVEAQGRYNEQFF. The CDR3 DNA follows: TGCAGCGTTGAAGCGCAGGGGAGATACAATGAGCAGTTCTTC. The chain links TRBV29-1 to TRBJ2-1; possibly TRBD1 for D (6 bases). This CDR3 has 14 amino acids. The germline gives CDR1 SQVTM, CDR2 ANQGSEA. Trimming stripped 1 base from V and 4 bases from J, with 11 bases between.

This clonotype has only a few counts. The chain employs TRBV6-2 or TRBV6-3 and TRBJ2-7, with 10 bases matching TRBD2. The V segment lost 6 bases and the J segment 3 bases; nucleotides outside the gene matches: 8. CDR3 length equals 15 residues. Germline-derived CDR1 and CDR2 are MNHEY and SVGEGT. The CDR3, as DNA: TGTGCCAGCAGAAGGTCGAGCGGGAGGGACTACGAGCAGTACTTC. As protein: CASRRSSGRDYEQYF.

The sample holds many counts of this clonotype. CDR3 nucleotides: TGTGCCAGCAGCCAAGTTTTCGGGAGCTCCTACGAGCAGTACTTC. As protein: CASSQVFGSSYEQYF. V usage is TRBV14 and J usage is TRBJ2-7; D may be TRBD2 (6 bases). Germline CDR1 is SGHDN and CDR2 is FVKESK. V dropped 1 base and J dropped 0 bases, with 10 bases sitting between them. The CDR3 is 15 residues long.

This clonotype was counted many times. The chain employs TRBV20-1 and TRBJ2-1; 10 nucleotides agree with TRBD2. The CDR3 is made up of 18 amino acids. The germline V gene has CDR1 DFQATT and CDR2 SNEGSKA (reference sequence). The V segment lost 0 bases and the J segment 0 bases; nucleotides outside the gene matches: 8. The CDR3 DNA is TGCAGTGCTAGAGATTCTAGCGGGAGATTCGGCTCCTACAATGAGCAGTTCTTC. Translation: CSARDSSGRFGSYNEQFF.

The chain joins TRBV20-1 to TRBJ2-1; TRBD2 might be the D (5 bases). The germline V gene encodes CDR1 DFQATT and CDR2 SNEGSKA (reference sequence). This CDR3 has 15 residues. Trimming stripped 0 bases from V and 7 bases from J, with 16 bases between. The CDR3 coding sequence is TGCAGTGCTAGAGATGTTAAAAGGGAGTGGAATGAGCAGTTCTTC. This sequence encodes CSARDVKREWNEQFF.

This sequence joins TRBV11-2 and TRBJ2-5; possibly TRBD2 for D (5 bases). This CDR3 region has 16 residues. V dropped 4 bases and J dropped 1 base, with 16 bases sitting between them. Germline CDR1 reads SGHAT; CDR2 reads FQNNGV. The CDR3 sequence: CASSSTDYLLQETQYF. The DNA of the CDR3 is TGTGCCAGCAGCTCGACTGACTACCTGCTCCAAGAGACCCAGTACTTC. The full variable domain, in which reference TRBV11-2 and TRBJ2-5 provide the parts outside the CDR3, is EAGVAQSPRYKIIEKRQSVAFWCNPISGHATLYWYQQILGQGPKLLIQFQNNGVVDDSQLPKDRFSAERLKGVDSTLKIQPAKLEDSAVYLCASSSTDYLLQETQYFGPGTRLLVL.

This clonotype was detected a few times. The V and J genes are TRBV6-1 and TRBJ2-3; a weak D match, TRBD2 (6 bases). The CDR3 runs 14 residues. The V end was cut by 6 bases, the J end by 4 bases, with 14 bases between. The germline gives CDR1 MNHNS, CDR2 SASEGT. The CDR3 loop is CASSRDWRADTQYF. CDR3 nucleotides: TGTGCCAGCAGCCGGGACTGGCGCGCAGATACGCAGTATTTT.

This clonotype was recorded many times. The chain recombines TRBV20-1 with TRBJ2-4; maybe TRBD2 (6 bases). The CDR3 has 12 amino acids. The V end lost 2 bases, the J end lost 7 bases, and 9 bases lay between the germline ends. The germline V gene encodes CDR1 DFQATT and CDR2 SNEGSKA (reference sequence). The CDR3 nucleotides are TGCAGTGCTAGAACTAGCATTAACATTCAGTACTTC. It specifies CSARTSINIQYF.

The chain links TRBV2 to TRBJ2-3; D uncertain. In germline, CDR1 is SNHLY, CDR2 FYNNEI. This CDR3 has 14 amino acids. The ends were cut back, 3 bases at V and 0 bases at J, with 7 bases in the middle. CDR3 protein: CASSDVVSTDTQYF. In nucleotides, the CDR3 is TGTGCCAGCAGTGACGTCGTGAGCACAGATACGCAGTATTTT.

The gene calls are TRBV9 and TRBJ2-7; D not resolved. The V gene's germline CDR1 is SGDLS and CDR2 YYNGEE. Trimming pared 4 bases from V and 0 bases from J, leaving 14 bases between. The CDR3 runs to 15 residues. The CDR3 DNA sequence: TGTGCCAGCAGCCCCCGCCCCGCTAGCTCCTACGAGCAGTACTTC. Translated: CASSPRPASSYEQYF.

This clonotype came up a few times. V is TRBV4-2 and J is TRBJ2-7; TRBD1 aligns across 8 bases. With V trimmed by 4 bases and J by 4 bases, 9 bases remained unmatched. CDR3 length: 15 residues. CDR1 is LGHNA and CDR2 is YNFKEQ in the germline V gene. The CDR3: CASSPGAGGGYEQYF. The CDR3 coding sequence is TGTGCCAGCAGCCCGGGGGCAGGGGGCGGGTACGAGCAGTACTTC.

This clonotype was recorded at least ten times. The chain uses TRBV16 and TRBJ1-5, with a weak D call TRBD1 (5 bases). The ends were cut back, 4 bases at V and 6 bases at J, with 19 bases in the middle. CDR1 and CDR2 (germline): KGHSY, FQNENV. The CDR3 totals 16 residues. CDR3 coding DNA: TGTGCCAGCAGCCCCCCGTCAGGGATGAACGGTCAGCCCCAGCATTTT. Protein product: CASSPPSGMNGQPQHF. The variable domain in full, completed from reference TRBV16 and TRBJ1-5, reads GEEVAQTPKHLVRGEGQKAKLYCAPIKGHSYVFWYQQVLKNEFKFLISFQNENVFDETGMPKERFSAKCLPNSPCSLEIQATKLEDSAVYFCASSPPSGMNGQPQHFGDGTRLSIL.

The rearrangement joins TRBV7-9 to TRBJ1-2; TRBD1 is a possible D gene (5 bases). The germline V gene has CDR1 SEHNR and CDR2 FQNEAQ (reference sequence). CDR3 length: 14 amino acids. Trimming removed 3 bases from V and 8 bases from J, with 16 bases in between. The CDR3: CASSLSEGKGGYTF. The CDR3 DNA is TGTGCCAGCAGCTTGTCTGAGGGGAAGGGCGGCTACACCTTC.

The V call is TRBV7-3, the J call TRBJ1-1; weak D call: TRBD1 (5 bases). Trimming removed 6 bases at V and 2 bases at J, with 10 bases between. The CDR3 covers 13 residues. The germline V gene encodes CDR1 SGHTA and CDR2 FQGTGA. The CDR3 sequence is CASRRQRNTEAFF. CDR3 coding DNA: TGTGCCAGCAGACGACAGAGAAACACTGAAGCTTTCTTT.

V and J are TRBV10-3 and TRBJ2-7; 7 bases line up with TRBD1. The CDR3 runs 13 residues. The V gene end was trimmed by 6 bases and the J gene end by 6 bases; junction bases not matched to a gene: 8. Germline loops: CDR1 ENHRY, CDR2 SYGVKD. CDR3 DNA: TGTGCCATCAGACCATCTGACAGGGTCGAGCAGTACTTC. Translated, it gives CAIRPSDRVEQYF.

This clonotype was found a few times. This chain connects TRBV2 to TRBJ1-4; TRBD1 agrees at 12 bases. The CDR3 contains 14 residues. V gave up 6 bases and J gave up 13 bases; unmatched junction bases: 9. Germline CDR1 and CDR2: SNHLY and FYNNEI. The CDR3: CASRGQGAGGRLFF. The DNA of the CDR3 is TGTGCCAGCAGGGGACAGGGGGCGGGAGGACGACTGTTTTTT.

The table lists this clonotype with a few counts. The chain has TRBV28 and TRBJ2-3, with a weak D call TRBD2 (6 bases). CDR3 length equals 14 residues. Germline-derived CDR1 and CDR2 are MDHEN and SYDVKM. The V and J ends lost 4 bases and 5 bases respectively, with 13 bases between them. Here the CDR3 reads CASSWDSPVDTQYF. The CDR3 DNA reads TGTGCCAGCAGTTGGGACTCCCCGGTAGATACGCAGTATTTT.

This clonotype was counted only a few times. The J gene is TRBJ2-7, the V gene TRBV28; possibly TRBD2 for D (6 bases). The CDR3 loop spans 11 amino acids. With 10 bases removed from V and 2 bases from J, the gap between germline ends came to 9 bases. The germline CDR1 and CDR2 sequences are MDHEN and SYDVKM. CDR3: CATRLAYEQYF. In DNA form, the CDR3 reads TGTGCCACCAGACTAGCCTACGAGCAGTACTTC.

In this sample, this clonotype turned up a few times. The chain uses TRBV4-1 and TRBJ1-2, with a tentative D call TRBD1 (5 bases). The germline gives CDR1 MGHRA, CDR2 YSYEKL. Trimming removed 0 bases at V and 4 bases at J, with 12 bases between. This CDR3 has 15 residues. This CDR3 is CASSQDPRASYGYTF. The CDR3 DNA follows: TGCGCCAGCAGCCAAGACCCCAGGGCCTCCTATGGCTACACCTTC.

This clonotype was picked up a small number of times. V usage is TRBV15 and J usage is TRBJ2-7, with 8 bases matching TRBD1. V shed 0 bases, J shed 6 bases, and the junction held 1 base outside the gene matches. The V gene's germline CDR1 is LNHNV and CDR2 YYDKDF (reference sequence). CDR3 size: 13 residues. In DNA, the CDR3 is TGTGCCACCAGCAGAGACAGGGGGCGCGAGCAGTACTTC. Translated: CATSRDRGREQYF.

The sample holds many counts of this clonotype. The V call is TRBV20-1, the J call TRBJ2-5; TRBD1 matches 8 bases. The V gene end was trimmed by 5 bases and the J gene end by 5 bases; junction bases not matched to a gene: 7. CDR3 length equals 13 residues. CDR1 DFQATT and CDR2 SNEGSKA come from the germline V gene (reference sequence). The CDR3 reads CSAYQGARETQYF. CDR3 bases: TGCAGTGCTTACCAGGGGGCTCGGGAGACCCAGTACTTC.

This clonotype was observed a few times. This chain joins TRBV5-1 and TRBJ2-5; either TRBD1 or TRBD2 may supply D (5 bases each). V was pared by 2 bases and J by 3 bases, with 11 bases between. This CDR3 spans 14 amino acids. Germline loops: CDR1 SGHRS, CDR2 YFSETQ. The chain's CDR3 is CASSFDRGKETQYF. CDR3 sequence (DNA): TGCGCCAGCAGCTTTGACAGAGGGAAAGAGACCCAGTACTTC.

This clonotype was counted at least ten times. The chain joins TRBV20-1 to TRBJ2-6; 9 positions agree with TRBD1. Looked up from germline, CDR1 is DFQATT and CDR2 is SNEGSKA (reference sequence). After removal of 6 bases from V and 0 bases from J, the junction contained 9 bases not matched to a gene. CDR3 size: 17 residues. CDR3: CSAWSDRGSSGANVLTF. The CDR3, as DNA: TGCAGTGCCTGGTCGGACAGGGGTAGCTCTGGGGCCAACGTCCTGACTTTC.

In its sample, this clonotype was seen many times. The DNA is omitted, as the CDR3 cannot be located on it reliably, and the CDR3 follows TCRdb's listing. The genes are TRBV3-1 and TRBJ1-2; the table names TRBD1, a call not compared with the DNA. The CDR3 is 15 residues long, ends included. CDR1 is LGHDT and CDR2 is YNNKEL in the germline V gene (reference sequence). The CDR3 loop is CASSPRGTSVGGYTF.

A few counts support this clonotype. The chain couples TRBV12-3 or TRBV12-4 to TRBJ2-7; D is unresolved. The CDR3 has 13 residues. The V end was cut by 2 bases, the J end by 5 bases, with 10 bases between. CDR3 protein: CASSLLRKDEQYF. CDR3 sequence (DNA): TGTGCCAGCAGTTTATTGCGAAAGGACGAGCAGTACTTC.